This T cell receptor (beta chain) was recorded in a study of blood T cell repertoires in COVID-19. Germline V gene sequence: CDR1 MNHEY, CDR2 SVGAGI. Trimming at V came to 5 bases and at J to 8 bases, leaving 9 bases not matched to a gene. The CDR3 contains 15 residues. Some clones are missing from TCRdb's copy, which holds only in-frame ones; the method was immunoSEQ multiplex PCR. The table includes under 250,000 clones, approximately 85% detected once. This receptor was obtained from a man aged 50 to 59 with COVID-19, enrolled during active disease. Sequenced sample: peripheral blood. The V call is TRBV6-5, the J call TRBJ1-4, with TRBD1 matching over 9 bases. The CDR3 nucleotides are TGTGCCAGCAGTCAACCGGGACAGGGAGGGGAAAAACTGTTTTTT. Its translation: CASSQPGQGGEKLFF.